The clone carrying this T cell receptor beta chain was seen only a few times. Its cognate antigen is unknown. The entry originates in a study of T cells after yellow fever vaccination. Regarding the study as a whole: The bulk population could contribute abundant contaminating clonotypes to FACS-sorted repertoires. Post-booster repertoires contained most primary-vaccination clones again (96% CD4, approximately 86% CD8).

Template-switching 5'RACE yielded the TCR cDNA; a universal primer site and UMIs were added in the process. TCRdb re-called the 5' RACE reads through MiXCR, storing one row per CDR3 protein. The table has about 200,000 distinct CDR3 sequences, approximately 3% seen once. This TCR derives from a man between 18 and 35 years old who received the YFV17D yellow fever vaccine. The input for sequencing was CD4+ T cells sorted from PBMCs, taken 10 days after the yellow fever booster vaccination.

Written as DNA, the CDR3 is TGCGCCAGCAGCTCAGGGACAGAGATGGTTGGTGGCTACACCTTC. Translated: CASSSGTEMVGGYTF. The chain links TRBV5-1 to TRBJ1-2, with TRBD1 matching over 7 bases. CDR3 length equals 15 residues. V was clipped by 3 bases and J by 7 bases; unmatched bases: 12. Germline CDR1 reads SGHRS; CDR2 reads YFSETQ.